The clone carrying this T cell receptor (beta chain) was found a few times. Germline lookup yields CDR1 MNHNY and CDR2 SVGAGI (reference sequence). V lost 7 bases and J 2 bases, leaving 9 bases between the germline ends. The CDR3 covers 13 residues. The sample's treatment: about 20 received Ad26.COV2.S at low or high dose, single or two shots; 5 received placebo; per-sample allocation not given. The samples date from day 63 after the first vaccine or placebo injection. This specimen belongs to a study of Ad26.COV2.S vaccination and SARS-CoV-2 variants. Libraries were prepared by immunoSEQ multiplex PCR; TCRdb keeps only in-frame clonotypes and omits some of them. The sample has about 350,000 clones, about 87% seen once.

The receptor comes from a person aged 18-60 years who received the Ad26.COV2.S COVID-19 vaccine or a placebo. The starting material was peripheral blood, obtained in a trial of Ad26.COV2.S vaccine versus placebo. The chain uses TRBV6-6 and TRBJ1-5, with D perhaps TRBD1 (5 bases). CDR3 sequence: CASNAQGNQPQHF. CDR3 sequence (DNA): TGTGCCAGCAACGCACAGGGCAATCAGCCCCAGCATTTT.